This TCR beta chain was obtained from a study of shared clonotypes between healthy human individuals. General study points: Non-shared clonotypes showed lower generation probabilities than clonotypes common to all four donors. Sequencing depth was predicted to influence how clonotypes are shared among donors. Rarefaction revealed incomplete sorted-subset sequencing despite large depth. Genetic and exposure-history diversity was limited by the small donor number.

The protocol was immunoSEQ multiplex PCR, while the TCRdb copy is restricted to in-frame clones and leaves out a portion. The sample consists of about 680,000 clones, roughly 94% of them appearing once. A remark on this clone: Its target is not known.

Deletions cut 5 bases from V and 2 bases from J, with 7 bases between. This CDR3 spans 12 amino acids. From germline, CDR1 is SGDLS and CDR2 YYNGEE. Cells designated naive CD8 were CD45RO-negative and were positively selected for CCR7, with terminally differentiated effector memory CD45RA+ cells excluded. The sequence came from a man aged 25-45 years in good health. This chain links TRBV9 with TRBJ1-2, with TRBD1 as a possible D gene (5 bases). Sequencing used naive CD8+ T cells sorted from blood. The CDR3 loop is CASRKGNYGYTF. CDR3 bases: TGTGCCAGCAGGAAGGGGAACTATGGCTACACCTTC. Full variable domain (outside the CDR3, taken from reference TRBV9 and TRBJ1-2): DSGVTQTPKHLITATGQRVTLRCSPRSGDLSVYWYQQSLDQGLQFLIQYYNGEERAKGNILERFSAQQFPDLHSELNLSSLELGDSALYFCASRKGNYGYTFGSGTRLTVV.